Detailed here is one TCR beta chain. The data stem from a study of blood T cell repertoires in COVID-19. This CDR3 region has 14 residues. Germline V lookup: CDR1 MNHEY, CDR2 SVGEGT. V was shortened by 4 bases and J by 5 bases, with 12 bases between the two germline ends. Sequencing was performed with immunoSEQ multiplex PCR; in TCRdb, only in-frame clones are kept and a portion is missing. The sample lists approximately 150,000 clones, more than 75% seen once, with approximately 6.2% in the top ten. The source material was peripheral blood. The receptor was isolated from a man aged 80 or over with acute or convalescent COVID-19. The rearrangement uses TRBV6-2 or TRBV6-3 and TRBJ1-5, with unresolved D. CDR3 sequence reads: CASSSILGDQPQHF. The CDR3 region has the DNA TGTGCCAGCAGTTCCATCCTCGGGGATCAGCCCCAGCATTTT.